Following are 30 T cell receptor beta chains from one sample sequenced in a study of blood T cell repertoires in COVID-19. The method was immunoSEQ multiplex PCR; TCRdb's version includes in-frame clones alone and lacks a portion of them. Of under 250,000 clones in the sample, around 82% were seen once. The specimen was peripheral blood. The receptors were sampled from a man in his fifties with active or convalescent COVID-19.

The V gene is TRBV7-2, the J gene TRBJ2-5, with D tentatively TRBD1 (5 bases). Trimming left V 5 bases short and J 4 bases short, with 17 bases between. This CDR3 is 15 amino acids long. Looked up from germline, CDR1 is SGHTA and CDR2 is FQGNSA. The CDR3 nucleotides read TGTGCCAGCAGCCCAACAGGCTCAGGGATAGAGACCCAGTACTTC. Residues: CASSPTGSGIETQYF.

This sequence joins TRBV6-5 and TRBJ1-2, with TRBD1 matching over 7 bases. Germline loops: CDR1 MNHEY, CDR2 SVGAGI. This CDR3 is built from 13 residues. V shed 6 bases and J 0 bases; nucleotides not matched to a gene: 1. CDR3 loop: CASRGTANYGYTF. CDR3 coding DNA: TGTGCCAGCAGAGGGACAGCTAACTATGGCTACACCTTC.

The chain is built from TRBV5-4 and TRBJ1-2; TRBD1 matches 7 bases. Germline trimming cut 4 bases from V and 2 bases from J; bases unmatched to any gene: 11. There are 16 residues in the CDR3. CDR1 and CDR2 from the germline V gene are SGHNT and YYREEE (reference sequence). The CDR3 protein is CASSQAPGQKNYGYTF. DNA for the CDR3: TGTGCCAGCAGCCAGGCACCGGGACAGAAAAACTATGGCTACACCTTC.

The chain employs TRBV29-1 and TRBJ1-2; 11 bases map to TRBD1. Germline V gene data show CDR1 as SQVTM and CDR2 as ANQGSEA. The CDR3 contains 13 residues. J gave up 8 bases and V 7 bases, and 9 bases lay outside the gene matches. CDR3 in DNA: TGCAGCGCACCGGGACAGGGGGTCCGGGGCTACACCTTC. Its translation: CSAPGQGVRGYTF.

The chain recombines TRBV16 with TRBJ2-7; TRBD1 is a possible D gene (5 bases). Germline CDR1 and CDR2: KGHSY and FQNENV. The CDR3 contains 15 residues. The ends were cut back, 0 bases at V and 0 bases at J, with 9 bases in the middle. The CDR3 DNA sequence: TGTGCCAGCAGCCAATCGGGGCAGGCCTCCTACGAGCAGTACTTC. This sequence encodes CASSQSGQASYEQYF.

The rearrangement joins TRBV6-6 to TRBJ1-5; TRBD1 matches at 7 bases. This CDR3 region has 13 residues. The germline V gene has CDR1 MNHNY and CDR2 SVGAGI (reference sequence). V gave up 7 bases and J gave up 3 bases; unmatched junction bases: 3. Here the CDR3 reads CASTGQANQPQHF. Written as DNA, the CDR3 is TGTGCCAGCACTGGACAGGCCAATCAGCCCCAGCATTTT.

This clone was counted only a few times. This rearrangement joins TRBV18 to TRBJ1-2; 8 bases are a match to TRBD1. J was trimmed by 5 bases and V by 3 bases; bases with no gene match: 14. The CDR3 loop spans 17 amino acids. Looked up from germline, CDR1 is KGHSH and CDR2 is LQKENI. CDR3 sequence (DNA): TGTGCCAGCTCACCCCTAGACAGGGGAGGCTTGAATTATGGCTACACCTTC. As protein: CASSPLDRGGLNYGYTF.

This clone was recorded a few times. J is TRBJ1-2 and V is TRBV11-2; D unresolved. Germline V gene sequence: CDR1 SGHAT, CDR2 FQNNGV. CDR3 length equals 14 residues. Trimming pared 1 base from V and 3 bases from J, leaving 9 bases between. This chain's CDR3 is CASSLGGLDYGYTF. For the CDR3, the DNA is TGTGCCAGCAGCTTAGGAGGGTTGGACTATGGCTACACCTTC. Full variable domain (remainder filled in from reference TRBV11-2 and TRBJ1-2): EAGVAQSPRYKIIEKRQSVAFWCNPISGHATLYWYQQILGQGPKLLIQFQNNGVVDDSQLPKDRFSAERLKGVDSTLKIQPAKLEDSAVYLCASSLGGLDYGYTFGSGTRLTVV.

The chain joins TRBV24-1 to TRBJ2-1, with 10 bases aligning to TRBD1. The length of the CDR3 is 16 residues. The J segment lost 4 bases and the V segment lost 3 bases, leaving 5 bases of the junction unmatched. Looked up from germline, CDR1 is KGHDR and CDR2 is SFDVKD. Here the CDR3 DNA reads TGTGCCACCAGTGATAGAGGGACAGGGGAGTACAATGAGCAGTTCTTC. This sequence encodes CATSDRGTGEYNEQFF.

The V and J genes are TRBV7-6 and TRBJ2-2, with 7 nucleotides matching TRBD1. This CDR3 region has 15 residues. V lost 3 bases, J lost 7 bases, and 8 bases stayed unmatched. Germline V gene lookup returns CDR1 SGHVS and CDR2 FNYEAQ. The CDR3 is CASSFEGAGGGELFF. The CDR3, as DNA: TGTGCCAGCAGCTTTGAGGGGGCTGGTGGCGGGGAGCTGTTTTTT.

V and J are TRBV7-2 and TRBJ2-5; TRBD2 aligns across 8 bases. V dropped 4 bases and J dropped 2; count of bases not matched to a gene: 3. This CDR3 is 14 amino acids long. Germline assignment: CDR1 SGHTA and CDR2 FQGNSA. The CDR3 DNA reads as TGTGCCAGCAGCTCCTCTAGCGGGCAAGAGACCCAGTACTTC. This gives the protein CASSSSSGQETQYF.

The chain has TRBV7-2 and TRBJ1-4; D might be TRBD1 (6 bases). CDR1 is SGHTA, CDR2 FQGNSA, per germline. V lost 1 base and J 6 bases, leaving 9 bases between the germline ends. CDR3 length: 14 residues. The CDR3 bases are TGTGCCAGCAGCTTAGACGGGGGGCATGAAAAACTGTTTTTT. This codes for CASSLDGGHEKLFF.

This chain uses TRBV2 with TRBJ1-5; 7 bases fit TRBD1. The V gene's germline CDR1 is SNHLY and CDR2 FYNNEI. V was pared by 3 bases and J by 6 bases, with 5 bases of the junction left unmatched. The CDR3 contains 14 residues. The CDR3, as DNA: TGTGCCAGCAGTGATAGACAGGGCCGTCAGCCCCAGCATTTT. Its protein product is CASSDRQGRQPQHF.

The chain has TRBV27 and TRBJ1-3, with D unclear. V was pared by 3 bases and J by 0 bases, with 9 bases between. Germline lookup yields CDR1 MNHEY and CDR2 SMNVEV (reference sequence). This CDR3 region has 15 residues. CDR3 loop: CASSFLTVSGNTIYF. CDR3 nucleotides: TGTGCCAGCAGTTTCCTAACAGTCTCTGGAAACACCATATATTTT.

The chain has TRBV5-1 and TRBJ2-1; tentative D call: TRBD2 (5 bases). V shed 0 bases and J shed 5 bases, with 18 bases lying between them. The CDR3 contains 17 residues. The V gene's germline CDR1 is SGHRS and CDR2 YFSETQ. CDR3 region: CASSLDIGVGRHNEQFF. The CDR3 bases are TGCGCCAGCAGCTTGGATATTGGAGTGGGGAGACACAATGAGCAGTTCTTC.

The chain uses TRBV7-2 and TRBJ2-2; 7 nucleotides match TRBD1. Germline V gene sequence: CDR1 SGHTA, CDR2 FQGNSA. The CDR3 spans 15 residues. V trimming: 5 bases; J trimming: 1 base; junction bases outside the gene matches: 4. In DNA, the CDR3 is TGTGCCAGCAGCGTAAGACAGGGGAACACCGGGGAGCTGTTTTTT. Translating it yields CASSVRQGNTGELFF.

This chain links TRBV4-2 with TRBJ2-5, with 11 bases fitting TRBD2. With 4 bases clipped from V and 2 bases from J, the junction kept 3 bases outside the gene matches. Germline V gene data show CDR1 as LGHNA and CDR2 as YNFKEQ. There are 15 residues in the CDR3. CDR3 amino acids: CASSLSGGGQETQYF. The CDR3 nucleotides are TGTGCCAGCAGCCTTAGCGGGGGGGGTCAAGAGACCCAGTACTTC.

The chain uses TRBV14 and TRBJ2-5; 8 nucleotides line up with TRBD2. V was clipped by 4 bases and J by 5 bases; unmatched bases: 6. The V gene's germline CDR1 is SGHDN and CDR2 FVKESK. The length of the CDR3 is 14 residues. CDR3 loop: CASSRSSGGETQYF. CDR3 bases: TGTGCCAGCAGCCGATCTTCGGGGGGGGAGACCCAGTACTTC.

About this clone itself: The sample contains more than one DNA sequence encoding this CDR3. The CDR3 here is CASSSSRLAGQETQYF. CDR3 coding DNA: TGTGCCAGCAGCTCCTCAAGACTAGCGGGGCAAGAGACCCAGTACTTC. The chain uses TRBV7-8 and TRBJ2-5; 11 nucleotides match TRBD2. Per germline, CDR1 SGHVS and CDR2 FQNEAQ. This CDR3 has 16 amino acids. The J segment lost 2 bases and the V segment lost 4 bases, leaving 6 bases of the junction unmatched.

This clone was seen only a few times. The chain has TRBV9 and TRBJ1-2; TRBD1 might be the D (5 bases). The CDR3 contains 13 residues. The V gene lost 4 bases and the J gene lost 6 bases, with 13 bases spanning the gap. Germline V CDR1 and CDR2: SGDLS, YYNGEE. The CDR3 here is CASSTPGSDGYTF. The DNA of the CDR3 is TGTGCCAGCAGCACCCCAGGGTCCGATGGCTACACCTTC.

Only a few counts were recorded for this clone. Other DNA sequences in the same sample also yield this CDR3. This chain links TRBV7-3 with TRBJ1-1; D is ambiguous. The germline V and J ends were trimmed by 4 bases and 1 base, with 10 bases remaining between them. This CDR3 region has 14 residues. Germline CDR1 and CDR2: SGHTA and FQGTGA. CDR3 in DNA: TGTGCCAGCAGCTCCCGGGCGGGGAACACTGAAGCTTTCTTT. This sequence encodes CASSSRAGNTEAFF.

The chain joins TRBV30 to TRBJ2-7; maybe TRBD1 (6 bases). Germline lookup yields CDR1 GTSNPN and CDR2 SVGIG (reference sequence). V lost 3 bases, J lost 6 bases, and 15 bases lay in between. CDR3 length: 13 residues. This chain's CDR3 is CAWRGQGLGEQYF. CDR3 in DNA: TGTGCCTGGAGAGGGCAGGGGTTAGGCGAGCAGTACTTC.

The rearrangement links TRBV9 to TRBJ2-7, with TRBD1 matching 9 bases. V shed 4 bases, J shed 7 bases, and the junction held 9 bases outside the gene matches. The CDR3 is made up of 14 amino acids. Germline-derived CDR1 and CDR2 are SGDLS and YYNGEE. Written as DNA, the CDR3 is TGTGCCAGCAGCACCCAGGGACAGGGAGAAGAGCAGTACTTC. Translated, it gives CASSTQGQGEEQYF.

The rearrangement links TRBV4-2 to TRBJ2-3; maybe TRBD2 (7 bases). Germline values: CDR1 LGHNA, CDR2 YNFKEQ. Trimming left V 1 base short and J 4 bases short, with 15 bases between. The CDR3 is 16 residues long. CDR3 sequence (DNA): TGTGCCAGCAGCCAAGCTGAACGGGGGGCTGCAGATACGCAGTATTTT. Encoded protein: CASSQAERGAADTQYF.

The V gene is TRBV7-9, the J gene TRBJ1-3; D is unclear. The CDR3 extends over 13 amino acids. CDR1 and CDR2 (germline): SEHNR, FQNEAQ (reference sequence). Trimming took off 5 bases at V and 4 bases at J, with 9 bases between the two ends. This chain's CDR3 is CASSQLAGNTIYF. CDR3 coding DNA: TGTGCCAGCAGCCAATTAGCCGGAAACACCATATATTTT.

The chain combines TRBV28 with TRBJ2-2; 8 bases fit TRBD1. The CDR3 is 16 amino acids. Germline lookup yields CDR1 MDHEN and CDR2 SYDVKM. V trimming: 3 bases; J trimming: 4 bases; junction bases outside the gene matches: 7. CDR3 in amino acids: CASSFHRGKGTGELFF. CDR3 coding DNA: TGTGCCAGCAGTTTCCACAGGGGGAAGGGCACCGGGGAGCTGTTTTTT.

The J gene is TRBJ1-2, the V gene TRBV5-1, with TRBD1 as a possible D gene (6 bases). Looked up from germline, CDR1 is SGHRS and CDR2 is YFSETQ. The CDR3 spans 15 residues. V lost 1 base to trimming and J lost 5 bases, with 15 bases between them. The CDR3 nucleotides read TGCGCCAGCAGCTTGCCCGCAGGGGAGGGGTATGGCTACACCTTC. It is translated as CASSLPAGEGYGYTF.

The chain carries TRBV4-1 and TRBJ1-4; no reliable D call. V lost 4 bases and J lost 11, with 20 bases in between. The CDR3 sequence is 15 residues long. Germline-derived CDR1 and CDR2 are MGHRA and YSYEKL. The CDR3 reads CASSLAVGTGGKLFF. DNA of the CDR3: TGCGCCAGCAGCCTTGCGGTGGGTACGGGTGGGAAACTGTTTTTT.

The chain recombines TRBV6-6 with TRBJ2-5; TRBD2 is a possible D gene (5 bases). The CDR3 has 13 amino acids. The V and J ends lost 4 bases and 5 bases respectively, with 11 bases between them. Germline V lookup: CDR1 MNHNY, CDR2 SVGAGI (reference sequence). The CDR3 spells CASSFLSGETQYF. CDR3 sequence (DNA): TGTGCCAGCAGTTTTCTTTCGGGGGAGACCCAGTACTTC.

The chain recombines TRBV6-4 with TRBJ2-2; D remains ambiguous. CDR3 length: 14 amino acids. Trimming shortened V by 6 bases and J by 1 base, and 9 bases separated the two germline ends. CDR1 and CDR2 (germline): MRHNA, SNTAGT. The CDR3 loop is CASRGDWNTGELFF. CDR3 nucleotide sequence: TGTGCCAGCAGAGGTGACTGGAACACCGGGGAGCTGTTTTTT.